This T cell receptor (beta chain) was found in a study of blood T cell repertoires in COVID-19. This clone was counted a single time. The CDR3 consists of 15 residues. CDR1 SGHRS and CDR2 YFSETQ come from the germline V gene. With 0 bases removed from V and 8 bases from J, the gap between germline ends came to 14 bases. Some clones are missing from TCRdb's copy, which holds only in-frame ones; the method was immunoSEQ multiplex PCR. The data contain approximately 390,000 clones, 80% to 90% of them seen just once; the ten biggest clones take up approximately 9.3%. The recovered donors of Cohort 3 showed two negative PCRs, clearance, or symptom resolution.

The TCR was taken from a woman aged 45-59 years who had recovered from COVID-19. Sequencing used PBMCs or T cells enriched from blood (not recorded which). This chain connects TRBV5-1 to TRBJ1-4, with D possibly TRBD1 on 6 matching bases. The CDR3 DNA is TGCGCCAGCAGCTTGGGACAGGCGGTTTTCGAAAAACTGTTTTTT. This encodes CASSLGQAVFEKLFF.